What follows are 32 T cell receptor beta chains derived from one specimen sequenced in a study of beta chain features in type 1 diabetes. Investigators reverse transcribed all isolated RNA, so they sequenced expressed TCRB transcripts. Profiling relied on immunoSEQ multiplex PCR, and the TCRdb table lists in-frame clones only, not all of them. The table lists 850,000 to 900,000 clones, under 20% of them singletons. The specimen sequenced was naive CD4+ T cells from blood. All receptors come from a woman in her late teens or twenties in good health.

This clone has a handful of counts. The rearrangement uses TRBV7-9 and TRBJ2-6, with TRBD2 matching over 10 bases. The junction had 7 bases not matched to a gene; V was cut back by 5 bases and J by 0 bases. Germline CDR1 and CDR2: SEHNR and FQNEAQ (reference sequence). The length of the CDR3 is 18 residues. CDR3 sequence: CASSLRLAGNSGANVLTF. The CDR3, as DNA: TGTGCCAGCAGCCTACGACTAGCGGGCAACTCTGGGGCCAACGTCCTGACTTTC.

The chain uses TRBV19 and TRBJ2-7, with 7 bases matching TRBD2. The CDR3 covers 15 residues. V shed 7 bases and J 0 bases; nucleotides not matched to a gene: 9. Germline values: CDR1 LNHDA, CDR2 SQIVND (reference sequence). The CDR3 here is CASKREGASSYEQYF. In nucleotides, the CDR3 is TGTGCCAGTAAAAGGGAGGGAGCCAGCTCCTACGAGCAGTACTTC.

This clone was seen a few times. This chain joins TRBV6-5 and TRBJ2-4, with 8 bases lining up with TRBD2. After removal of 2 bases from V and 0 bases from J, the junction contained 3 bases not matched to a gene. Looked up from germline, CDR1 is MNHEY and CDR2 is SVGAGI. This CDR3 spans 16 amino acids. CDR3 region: CASSYGLAGAKNIQYF. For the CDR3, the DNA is TGTGCCAGCAGTTACGGGCTAGCGGGAGCCAAAAACATTCAGTACTTC.

The DNA of the CDR3 is TGTGCCAGCAGTTTATCAGCCCTGTACAGGCAGGGCAACACTGAAGCTTTCTTT. This sequence encodes CASSLSALYRQGNTEAFF. The V gene is TRBV27, the J gene TRBJ1-1; possibly TRBD1 for D (5 bases). Germline-derived CDR1 and CDR2 are MNHEY and SMNVEV (reference sequence). This CDR3 contains 18 residues. V gave up 0 bases and J gave up 2 bases, with 19 bases separating them.

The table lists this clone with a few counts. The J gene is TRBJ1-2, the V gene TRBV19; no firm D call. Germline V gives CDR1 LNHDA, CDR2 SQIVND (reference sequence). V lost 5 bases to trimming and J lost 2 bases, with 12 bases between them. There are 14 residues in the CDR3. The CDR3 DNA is TGTGCCAGTAGTCCCTCCGGTGGGAACTATGGCTACACCTTC. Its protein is CASSPSGGNYGYTF.

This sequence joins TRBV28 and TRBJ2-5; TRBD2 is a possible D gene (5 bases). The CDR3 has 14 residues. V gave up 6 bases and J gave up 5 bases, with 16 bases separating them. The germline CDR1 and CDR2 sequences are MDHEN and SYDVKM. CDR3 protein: CASSTPGVTETQYF. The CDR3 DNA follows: TGTGCCAGCAGCACCCCCGGGGTCACGGAGACCCAGTACTTC.

The CDR3 DNA sequence: TGTGCCAGCTCACCGGGAGGGCCCGATCAGCCCCAGCATTTT. Amino acids: CASSPGGPDQPQHF. The rearrangement uses TRBV18 and TRBJ1-5; D unclear. The CDR3 has 14 amino acids. Between the trimmed V and J ends, which lost 3 bases and 5 bases, there was a span of 11 bases. Germline V gene sequence: CDR1 KGHSH, CDR2 LQKENI.

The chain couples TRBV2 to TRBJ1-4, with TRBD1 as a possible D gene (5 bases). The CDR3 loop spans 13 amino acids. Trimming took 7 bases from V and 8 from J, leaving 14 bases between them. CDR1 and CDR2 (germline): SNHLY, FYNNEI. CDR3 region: CASMRGTKEKLFF. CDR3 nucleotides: TGTGCCAGCATGAGGGGAACGAAGGAAAAACTGTTTTTT.

DNA of the CDR3: TGTGCCAGCGCCTGGACTAGCATTTCGGCCGGGGAGCTGTTTTTT. Its translation is CASAWTSISAGELFF. The chain has TRBV2 and TRBJ2-2; 8 positions match TRBD2. This CDR3 has 15 residues. Germline CDR1 is SNHLY and CDR2 is FYNNEI. Trimming cost V 8 bases and J 6 bases; bases outside gene matches: 11.

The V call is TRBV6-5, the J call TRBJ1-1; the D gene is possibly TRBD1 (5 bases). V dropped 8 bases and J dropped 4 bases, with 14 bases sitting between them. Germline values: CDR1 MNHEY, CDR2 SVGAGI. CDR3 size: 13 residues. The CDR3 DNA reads TGTGCCAGCGGCCTGACAGAAACCACTGAAGCTTTCTTT. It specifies CASGLTETTEAFF.

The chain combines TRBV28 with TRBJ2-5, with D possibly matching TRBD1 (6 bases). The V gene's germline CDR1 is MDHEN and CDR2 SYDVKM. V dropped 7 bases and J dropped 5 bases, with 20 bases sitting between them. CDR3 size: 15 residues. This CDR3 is CASTSARGYGETQYF. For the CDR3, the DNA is TGTGCCAGCACCTCTGCCAGGGGCTATGGGGAGACCCAGTACTTC.

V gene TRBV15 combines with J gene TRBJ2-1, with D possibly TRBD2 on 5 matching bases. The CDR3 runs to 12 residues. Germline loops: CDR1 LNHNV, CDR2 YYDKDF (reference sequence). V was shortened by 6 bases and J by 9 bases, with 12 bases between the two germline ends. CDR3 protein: CATRASWGEQFF. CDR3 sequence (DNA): TGTGCCACCAGGGCTAGCTGGGGTGAGCAGTTCTTC.

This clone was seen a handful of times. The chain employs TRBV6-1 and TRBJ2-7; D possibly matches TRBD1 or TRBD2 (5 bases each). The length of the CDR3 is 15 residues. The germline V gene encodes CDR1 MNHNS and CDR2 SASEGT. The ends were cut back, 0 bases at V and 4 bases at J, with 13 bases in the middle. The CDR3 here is CASSEALGPRYEQYF. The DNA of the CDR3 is TGTGCCAGCAGTGAAGCGCTGGGACCACGTTACGAGCAGTACTTC.

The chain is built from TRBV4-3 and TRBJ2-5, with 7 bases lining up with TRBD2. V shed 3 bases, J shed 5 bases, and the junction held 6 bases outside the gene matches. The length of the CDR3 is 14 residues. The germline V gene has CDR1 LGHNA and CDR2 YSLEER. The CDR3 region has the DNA TGCGCCAGCAGCCAGACCACTAGCGCGGAGACCCAGTACTTC. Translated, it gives CASSQTTSAETQYF.

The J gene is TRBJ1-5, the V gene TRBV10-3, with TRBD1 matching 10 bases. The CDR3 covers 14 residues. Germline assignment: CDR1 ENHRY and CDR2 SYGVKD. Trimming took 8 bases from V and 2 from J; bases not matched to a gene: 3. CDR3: CAIYGQGGNQPQHF. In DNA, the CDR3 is TGTGCCATCTATGGACAGGGGGGCAATCAGCCCCAGCATTTT.

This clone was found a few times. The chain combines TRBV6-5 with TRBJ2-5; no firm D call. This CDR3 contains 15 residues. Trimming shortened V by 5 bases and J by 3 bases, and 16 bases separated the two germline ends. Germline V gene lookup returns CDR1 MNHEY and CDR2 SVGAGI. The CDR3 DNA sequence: TGTGCCAGCAGTGCGTTGCGTGTTCTGGAAGAGACCCAGTACTTC. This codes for CASSALRVLEETQYF.

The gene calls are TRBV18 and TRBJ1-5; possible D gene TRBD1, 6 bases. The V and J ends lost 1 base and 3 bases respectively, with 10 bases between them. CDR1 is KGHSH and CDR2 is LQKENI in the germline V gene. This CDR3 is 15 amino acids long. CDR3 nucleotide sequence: TGTGCCAGCTCACCACGCCGGGGGCCCAATCAGCCCCAGCATTTT. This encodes CASSPRRGPNQPQHF.

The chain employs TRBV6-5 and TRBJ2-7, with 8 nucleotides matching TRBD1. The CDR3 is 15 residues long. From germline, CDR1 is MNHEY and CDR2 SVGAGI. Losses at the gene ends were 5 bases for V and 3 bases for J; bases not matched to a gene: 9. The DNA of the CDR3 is TGTGCCAGCAGTCTCCGGACAGGGCTCCTCTACGAGCAGTACTTC. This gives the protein CASSLRTGLLYEQYF.

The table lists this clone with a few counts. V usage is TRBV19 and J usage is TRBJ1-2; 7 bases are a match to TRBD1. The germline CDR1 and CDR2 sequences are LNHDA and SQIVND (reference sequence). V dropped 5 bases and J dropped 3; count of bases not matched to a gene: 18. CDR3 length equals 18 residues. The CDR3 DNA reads TGTGCCAGTAGTCCAAGCCTGGGCCGACAGGGCACCCACTATGGCTACACCTTC. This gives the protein CASSPSLGRQGTHYGYTF.

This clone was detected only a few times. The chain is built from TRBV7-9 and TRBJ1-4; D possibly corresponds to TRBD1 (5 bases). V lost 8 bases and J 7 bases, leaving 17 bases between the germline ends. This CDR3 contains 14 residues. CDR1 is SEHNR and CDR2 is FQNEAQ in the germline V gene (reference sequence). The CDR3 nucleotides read TGTGCCAGCGGCAGGGTGTCGGAAGGTGAAAAACTGTTTTTT. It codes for CASGRVSEGEKLFF.

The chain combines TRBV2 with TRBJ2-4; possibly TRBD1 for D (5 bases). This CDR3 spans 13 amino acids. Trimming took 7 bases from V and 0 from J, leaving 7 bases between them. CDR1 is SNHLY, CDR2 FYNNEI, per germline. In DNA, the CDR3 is TGTGCCAGCATAGGGGTAGCCAAAAACATTCAGTACTTC. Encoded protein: CASIGVAKNIQYF.

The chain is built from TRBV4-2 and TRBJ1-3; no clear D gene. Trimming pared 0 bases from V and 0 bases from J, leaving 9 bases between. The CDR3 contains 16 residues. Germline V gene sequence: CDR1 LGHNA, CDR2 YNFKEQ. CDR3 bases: TGTGCCAGCAGCCAAGAACCCCAAGGCTCTGGAAACACCATATATTTT. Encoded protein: CASSQEPQGSGNTIYF.

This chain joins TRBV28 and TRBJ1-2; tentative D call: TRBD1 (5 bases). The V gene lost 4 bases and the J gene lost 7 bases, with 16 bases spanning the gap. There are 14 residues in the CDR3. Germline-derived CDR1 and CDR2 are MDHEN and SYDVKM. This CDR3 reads CASSSPGTPGGYTF. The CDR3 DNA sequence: TGTGCCAGCAGTTCCCCCGGGACTCCCGGTGGCTACACCTTC.

CDR3 amino acids: CASSHGLGDTQYF. In DNA form, the CDR3 reads TGTGCCAGCAGCCATGGACTTGGGGATACGCAGTATTTT. This chain links TRBV7-2 with TRBJ2-3, with D perhaps matching TRBD2 (5 bases). The CDR3 sequence is 13 residues long. Trimming removed 5 bases at V and 6 bases at J, with 12 bases between. Germline CDR1 and CDR2: SGHTA and FQGNSA. Using reference TRBV7-2 and TRBJ2-3 for the parts outside the CDR3, the full variable domain is GAGVSQSPSNKVTEKGKDVELRCDPISGHTALYWYRQSLGQGLEFLIYFQGNSAPDKSGLPSDRFSAERTGGSVSTLTIQRTQQEDSAVYLCASSHGLGDTQYFGPGTRLTVL.

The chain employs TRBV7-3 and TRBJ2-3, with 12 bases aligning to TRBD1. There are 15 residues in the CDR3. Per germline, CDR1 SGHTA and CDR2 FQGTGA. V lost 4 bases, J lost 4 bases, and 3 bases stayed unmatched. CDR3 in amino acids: CASSSGTGGADTQYF. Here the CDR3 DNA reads TGTGCCAGCAGCTCCGGGACAGGGGGCGCAGATACGCAGTATTTT.

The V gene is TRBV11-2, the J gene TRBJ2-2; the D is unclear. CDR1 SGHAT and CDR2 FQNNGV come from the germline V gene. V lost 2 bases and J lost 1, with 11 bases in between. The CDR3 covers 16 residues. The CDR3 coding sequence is TGTGCCAGCAGCTTACACCTTGCGAAGAACACCGGGGAGCTGTTTTTT. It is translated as CASSLHLAKNTGELFF.

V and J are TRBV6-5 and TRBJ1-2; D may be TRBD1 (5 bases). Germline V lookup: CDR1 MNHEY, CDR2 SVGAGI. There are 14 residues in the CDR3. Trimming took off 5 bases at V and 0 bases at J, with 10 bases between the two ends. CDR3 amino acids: CASSAPRANYGYTF. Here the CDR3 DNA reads TGTGCCAGCAGTGCCCCCAGGGCTAACTATGGCTACACCTTC.

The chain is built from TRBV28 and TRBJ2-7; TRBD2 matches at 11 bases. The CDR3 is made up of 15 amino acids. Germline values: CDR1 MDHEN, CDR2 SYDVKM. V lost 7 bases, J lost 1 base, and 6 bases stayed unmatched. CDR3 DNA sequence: TGTGCCAGCACCCTCCGGACTAGCGGGTCCTACGAGCAGTACTTC. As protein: CASTLRTSGSYEQYF.

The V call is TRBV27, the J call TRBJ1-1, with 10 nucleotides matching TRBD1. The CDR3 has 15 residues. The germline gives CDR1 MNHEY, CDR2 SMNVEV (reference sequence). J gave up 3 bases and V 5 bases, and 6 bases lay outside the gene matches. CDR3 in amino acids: CASSPTGTGDTEAFF. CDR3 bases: TGTGCCAGCAGTCCGACCGGGACAGGGGACACTGAAGCTTTCTTT.

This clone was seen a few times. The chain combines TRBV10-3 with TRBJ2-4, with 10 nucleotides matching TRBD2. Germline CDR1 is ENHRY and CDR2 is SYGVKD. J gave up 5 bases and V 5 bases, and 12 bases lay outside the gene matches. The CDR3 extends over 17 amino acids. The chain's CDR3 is CAISRRGSGRGENIQYF. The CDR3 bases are TGTGCCATCAGTAGACGAGGCAGCGGGAGGGGGGAAAACATTCAGTACTTC.

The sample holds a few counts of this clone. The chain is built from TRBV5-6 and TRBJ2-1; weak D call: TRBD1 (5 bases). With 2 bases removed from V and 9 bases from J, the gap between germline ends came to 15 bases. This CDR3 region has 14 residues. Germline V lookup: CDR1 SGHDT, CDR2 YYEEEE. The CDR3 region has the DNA TGTGCCAGCAGCTTAAGGCAGGGATGGGGTGAGCAGTTCTTC. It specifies CASSLRQGWGEQFF.

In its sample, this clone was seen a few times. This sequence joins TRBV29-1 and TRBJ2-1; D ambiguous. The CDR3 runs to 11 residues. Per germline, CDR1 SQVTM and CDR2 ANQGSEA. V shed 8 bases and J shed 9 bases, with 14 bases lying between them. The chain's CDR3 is CSSTEYSEQFF. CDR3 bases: TGCAGCTCGACGGAATATAGTGAGCAGTTCTTC.